Listed here are 22 T cell receptor beta chains from one sample, sequenced in a study of blood T cell repertoires in COVID-19. The assay was immunoSEQ multiplex PCR, and TCRdb's table has in-frame clones only and misses some. The repertoire holds about 110,000 clones, with 88% as singletons. Sequencing input: peripheral blood. The receptors were sampled from a human donor in a cohort sampled during active COVID-19.

This clone was detected only a few times. V and J are TRBV19 and TRBJ2-2; possible D gene TRBD1, 7 bases. Trimming pared 5 bases from V and 3 bases from J, leaving 19 bases between. Looked up from germline, CDR1 is LNHDA and CDR2 is SQIVND (reference sequence). The CDR3 runs 17 residues. CDR3 DNA: TGTGCCAGTAGTGCCCAGGGGGTCGGCGGGGACACCGGGGAGCTGTTTTTT. Its translation is CASSAQGVGGDTGELFF.

The V gene is TRBV5-1, the J gene TRBJ2-7; 7 bases map to TRBD1. V was pared by 2 bases and J by 3 bases, with 2 bases of the junction left unmatched. Germline CDR1 is SGHRS and CDR2 is YFSETQ. There are 13 residues in the CDR3. The CDR3 DNA reads TGCGCCAGCAGCTTTGGACAGGTCTACGAGCAGTACTTC. It codes for CASSFGQVYEQYF.

V and J are TRBV28 and TRBJ1-5; 7 bases are a match to TRBD1. V gave up 5 bases and J gave up 2 bases; unmatched junction bases: 12. CDR1 is MDHEN, CDR2 SYDVKM, per germline. The CDR3 covers 17 residues. CDR3 protein: CASSPEQGPRGNQPQHF. CDR3 DNA: TGTGCCAGCAGTCCCGAACAGGGGCCTAGGGGCAATCAGCCCCAGCATTTT.

The chain joins TRBV4-1 to TRBJ2-1, with 10 bases lining up with TRBD2. The trim removed 5 bases at V and 7 bases at J, leaving 11 bases unmatched. This CDR3 has 16 residues. Germline V gives CDR1 MGHRA, CDR2 YSYEKL. In DNA, the CDR3 is TGCGCCAGCAGCGTACCTAGCGGGAGCGGAGGGAATGAGCAGTTCTTC. Translated, it gives CASSVPSGSGGNEQFF.

The rearrangement links TRBV19 to TRBJ1-1, with TRBD1 identical over 8 bases. In germline, CDR1 is LNHDA, CDR2 SQIVND (reference sequence). The V segment lost 6 bases and the J segment 3 bases; nucleotides outside the gene matches: 6. The CDR3 runs to 14 residues. This CDR3 reads CASSPSDRDTEAFF. Written as DNA, the CDR3 is TGTGCCAGTAGCCCCTCGGACAGGGACACTGAAGCTTTCTTT. The variable domain in full, completed from reference TRBV19 and TRBJ1-1, reads DGGITQSPKYLFRKEGQNVTLSCEQNLNHDAMYWYRQDPGQGLRLIYYSQIVNDFQKGDIAEGYSVSREKKESFPLTVTSAQKNPTAFYLCASSPSDRDTEAFFGQGTRLTVV.

This sequence joins TRBV7-9 and TRBJ1-4; D unclear. This CDR3 is built from 18 residues. The germline V and J ends were trimmed by 1 base and 1 base, with 16 bases remaining between them. Per the germline V gene, CDR1 is SEHNR and CDR2 is FQNEAQ (reference sequence). Written as DNA, the CDR3 is TGTGCCAGCAGCTTAGTCCGCCGGGGTTTCGGAACTAATGAAAAACTGTTTTTT. Translation: CASSLVRRGFGTNEKLFF.

The V and J genes are TRBV10-3 and TRBJ2-5, with TRBD2 matching over 11 bases. The CDR3 totals 15 residues. The V gene end was trimmed by 6 bases and the J gene end by 2 bases; junction bases not matched to a gene: 5. Germline V gene sequence: CDR1 ENHRY, CDR2 SYGVKD. The CDR3 DNA reads TGTGCCATCAGCTCGGGACTAGCGGAACAAGAGACCCAGTACTTC. The encoded protein is CAISSGLAEQETQYF.

The rearrangement joins TRBV2 to TRBJ1-5; the D is unclear. V gave up 6 bases and J gave up 2 bases, with 17 bases separating them. The CDR3 length is 16 residues. Germline assignment: CDR1 SNHLY and CDR2 FYNNEI. The CDR3 sequence: CASRPREGGGNQPQHF. The CDR3 DNA is TGTGCCAGCAGACCCCGGGAAGGTGGGGGCAATCAGCCCCAGCATTTT. Full variable domain (remainder filled in from reference TRBV2 and TRBJ1-5): EPEVTQTPSHQVTQMGQEVILRCVPISNHLYFYWYRQILGQKVEFLVSFYNNEISEKSEIFDDQFSVERPDGSNFTLKIRSTKLEDSAMYFCASRPREGGGNQPQHFGDGTRLSIL.

The chain uses TRBV19 and TRBJ2-1; 11 positions agree with TRBD2. The CDR3 extends over 16 amino acids. Trimming took 4 bases from V and 2 from J; bases not matched to a gene: 4. The germline V gene has CDR1 LNHDA and CDR2 SQIVND (reference sequence). The CDR3: CASSTFSGRAYNEQFF. The CDR3 nucleotides are TGTGCCAGTAGTACCTTTAGCGGGAGGGCCTACAATGAGCAGTTCTTC. The full variable domain, completed using reference TRBV19 and TRBJ2-1, is DGGITQSPKYLFRKEGQNVTLSCEQNLNHDAMYWYRQDPGQGLRLIYYSQIVNDFQKGDIAEGYSVSREKKESFPLTVTSAQKNPTAFYLCASSTFSGRAYNEQFFGPGTRLTVL.

The chain recombines TRBV25-1 with TRBJ2-1; TRBD2 agrees at 10 bases. From germline, CDR1 is MGHDK and CDR2 SYGVNS. With 2 bases clipped from V and 8 bases from J, the junction kept 9 bases outside the gene matches. This CDR3 contains 16 residues. CDR3 protein: CASSELAGAGTDEQFF. The DNA of the CDR3 is TGTGCCAGCAGTGAACTAGCGGGAGCGGGGACGGATGAGCAGTTCTTC.

The chain is built from TRBV7-9 and TRBJ2-6; D possibly corresponds to TRBD2 (5 bases). There are 17 residues in the CDR3. Germline CDR1 is SEHNR and CDR2 is FQNEAQ (reference sequence). Trimming stripped 2 bases from V and 0 bases from J, with 11 bases between. The CDR3 sequence: CASSLSGLSSGANVLTF. DNA of the CDR3: TGTGCCAGCAGCTTAAGCGGTTTAAGCTCTGGGGCCAACGTCCTGACTTTC.

The chain carries TRBV12-5 and TRBJ1-1; D is possibly TRBD1 (5 bases). CDR1 is LGHNT and CDR2 is FRNRAP in the germline V gene. Trimming cost V 1 base and J 7 bases, with 13 bases left between them. CDR3 length: 14 amino acids. CDR3 sequence reads: CASGLDETGDEAFF. The DNA of the CDR3 is TGTGCTAGTGGTTTGGACGAGACGGGGGATGAAGCTTTCTTT.

This clone has only a few counts. This chain joins TRBV4-2 and TRBJ2-5; 10 bases are a match to TRBD2. J was trimmed by 1 base and V by 0 bases; bases with no gene match: 5. Germline CDR1 LGHNA, CDR2 YNFKEQ. The CDR3 sequence is 17 residues long. CDR3 nucleotides: TGTGCCAGCAGCCAAGAACAGCAGCGGGGGGGCCAAGAGACCCAGTACTTC. It specifies CASSQEQQRGGQETQYF.

The chain uses TRBV28 and TRBJ2-1, with D possibly TRBD2 on 6 matching bases. This CDR3 region has 14 residues. The V and J ends lost 2 bases and 4 bases respectively, with 9 bases between them. The germline CDR1 and CDR2 sequences are MDHEN and SYDVKM. The CDR3 coding sequence is TGTGCCAGCAGTTTAGGCGGGGTGTACAATGAGCAGTTCTTC. It yields the protein CASSLGGVYNEQFF.

The chain carries TRBV5-1 and TRBJ2-5, with D tentatively TRBD2 (6 bases). V gave up 0 bases and J gave up 4 bases, with 16 bases separating them. There are 16 residues in the CDR3. From germline, CDR1 is SGHRS and CDR2 YFSETQ. The CDR3 nucleotides read TGCGCCAGCAGCTTGGAGGCGGGAAGGGTCATAGAGACCCAGTACTTC. This gives the protein CASSLEAGRVIETQYF. Together with reference TRBV5-1 and TRBJ2-5, the CDR3 gives the full variable domain: KAGVTQTPRYLIKTRGQQVTLSCSPISGHRSVSWYQQTPGQGLQFLFEYFSETQRNKGNFPGRFSGRQFSNSRSEMNVSTLELGDSALYLCASSLEAGRVIETQYFGPGTRLLVL.

The chain couples TRBV13 to TRBJ1-1; TRBD1 might be the D (6 bases). Deletions cut 7 bases from V and 6 bases from J, with 18 bases between. This CDR3 has 14 amino acids. CDR1 PRHDT and CDR2 FYEKMQ come from the germline V gene (reference sequence). The CDR3 DNA follows: TGTGCCAGCACCAGGCAGGGGATTCACGCTGAAGCTTTCTTT. Its protein is CASTRQGIHAEAFF.

The chain employs TRBV7-3 and TRBJ1-2; 9 nucleotides line up with TRBD1. The CDR3 loop spans 14 amino acids. CDR1 SGHTA and CDR2 FQGTGA come from the germline V gene. Trimming cost V 2 bases and J 8 bases; bases outside gene matches: 6. CDR3 DNA sequence: TGTGCCAGCAGCTTAGCGGGACAGGGAGGGGGCTACACCTTC. It codes for CASSLAGQGGGYTF.

The V and J genes are TRBV4-1 and TRBJ1-5; D gene ambiguous. Germline CDR1 is MGHRA and CDR2 is YSYEKL. The germline V and J ends were trimmed by 6 bases and 3 bases, with 24 bases remaining between them. This CDR3 is built from 18 residues. The CDR3 protein is CASRQSRFSLSDNQPQHF. The CDR3 DNA is TGCGCCAGCAGACAAAGCAGGTTTAGTTTGTCGGACAATCAGCCCCAGCATTTT.

This clone was recorded only once. The V gene is TRBV7-9, the J gene TRBJ2-1; a weak D match, TRBD2 (7 bases). Germline CDR1 is SEHNR and CDR2 is FQNEAQ (reference sequence). The CDR3 spans 12 residues. V lost 9 bases to trimming and J lost 6 bases, with 12 bases between them. This chain's CDR3 is CASSGGPNEQFF. CDR3 DNA: TGTGCCAGTTCGGGGGGCCCCAATGAGCAGTTCTTC. Combining the CDR3 with reference TRBV7-9 and TRBJ2-1 gives the whole variable domain DTGVSQNPRHKITKRGQNVTFRCDPISEHNRLYWYRQTLGQGPEFLTYFQNEAQLEKSRLLSDRFSAERPKGSFSTLEIQRTEQGDSAMYLCASSGGPNEQFFGPGTRLTVL.

The chain recombines TRBV6-5 with TRBJ2-7; 7 bases are a match to TRBD1. The CDR3 has 14 residues. V lost 5 bases to trimming and J lost 3 bases; unmatched junction nucleotides: 7. From germline, CDR1 is MNHEY and CDR2 SVGAGI. The CDR3 sequence: CASSPLGTVYEQYF. The CDR3 DNA reads as TGTGCCAGCAGTCCTTTAGGGACAGTCTACGAGCAGTACTTC.

The chain links TRBV11-3 to TRBJ2-2; 7 nucleotides align to TRBD1. Per germline, CDR1 SGHNT and CDR2 YENEEA. Trimming removed 0 bases from V and 5 bases from J; junction bases left unmatched: 6. This CDR3 region has 16 residues. CDR3 nucleotide sequence: TGTGCCAGCAGCTTAGAAGGTTGGGACAGTACCGGGGAGCTGTTTTTT. Translating gives CASSLEGWDSTGELFF.

This chain connects TRBV28 to TRBJ1-1, with TRBD1 matching over 8 bases. Germline V gene lookup returns CDR1 MDHEN and CDR2 SYDVKM. The ends lost 8 bases at V and 1 base at J; junction bases unmatched: 18. The CDR3 length is 18 residues. CDR3 sequence: CASSHAGQGLRENTEAFF. The CDR3 nucleotides are TGTGCCAGCTCACACGCCGGACAGGGCCTTAGGGAGAACACTGAAGCTTTCTTT.